The 9 T cell receptor beta chains presented below share a single source sample, sequenced in a study of shared clonotypes between healthy human individuals. The method was immunoSEQ multiplex PCR; TCRdb's version includes in-frame clones alone and lacks a portion of them. Of roughly 2.5 million clones detected, over 85% appear once; the ten largest clones hold roughly 0.14%. Input material: naive CD4+ T cells sorted from blood. Subset specified: CD45RA+ positively selected. The receptors here all came from a man aged 18 to 30 in good health.

This chain links TRBV28 with TRBJ1-1; possible D gene TRBD1, 6 bases. Germline V gives CDR1 MDHEN, CDR2 SYDVKM. This CDR3 comprises 14 residues. V lost 5 bases and J lost 0, with 10 bases in between. CDR3 region: CASSAGHLNTEAFF. CDR3 in DNA: TGTGCCAGCAGTGCGGGACACTTGAACACTGAAGCTTTCTTT.

The chain carries TRBV6-4 and TRBJ1-6; D might be TRBD1 (6 bases). The CDR3 contains 13 residues. Trimming stripped 6 bases from V and 7 bases from J, with 10 bases between. Germline CDR1 reads MRHNA; CDR2 reads SNTAGT. The chain's CDR3 is CASSHRENSPLHF. DNA of the CDR3: TGTGCCAGCAGCCACAGGGAAAATTCACCCCTCCACTTT.

J is TRBJ2-5 and V is TRBV7-2; 10 nucleotides agree with TRBD2. This CDR3 has 16 amino acids. V dropped 5 bases and J dropped 2; count of bases not matched to a gene: 8. The germline gives CDR1 SGHTA, CDR2 FQGNSA. Here the CDR3 DNA reads TGTGCCAGCAGCCCTGGGCTAGCGGGGGTACAAGAGACCCAGTACTTC. Its protein is CASSPGLAGVQETQYF.

The rearrangement uses TRBV19 and TRBJ2-7; the D gene is possibly TRBD1 (5 bases). Germline V gene data show CDR1 as LNHDA and CDR2 as SQIVND (reference sequence). CDR3 length: 14 residues. Trimming removed 5 bases from V and 2 bases from J, with 13 bases in between. In DNA, the CDR3 is TGTGCCAGTAGTTCGACAGATAGGGCCTACGAGCAGTACTTC. Protein: CASSSTDRAYEQYF.

The chain links TRBV19 to TRBJ2-6, with 11 bases lining up with TRBD2. The length of the CDR3 is 18 residues. The V segment lost 5 bases and the J segment 2 bases; nucleotides outside the gene matches: 8. CDR1 LNHDA and CDR2 SQIVND come from the germline V gene (reference sequence). The CDR3 here is CASSQILAGAAGANVLTF. In nucleotides, the CDR3 is TGTGCCAGTAGTCAAATACTAGCGGGAGCTGCTGGGGCCAACGTCCTGACTTTC.

CDR3 sequence: CASATHGENTGELFF. Here the CDR3 DNA reads TGTGCCAGCGCTACCCACGGGGAGAACACCGGGGAGCTGTTTTTT. The J gene is TRBJ2-2, the V gene TRBV9, with a tentative D call TRBD2 (5 bases). V was trimmed by 7 bases and J by 1 base, leaving 14 bases between them. This CDR3 spans 15 amino acids. From germline, CDR1 is SGDLS and CDR2 YYNGEE.

The J gene is TRBJ1-1, the V gene TRBV5-1; possibly TRBD1 for D (6 bases). The ends were cut back, 4 bases at V and 3 bases at J, with 10 bases in the middle. This CDR3 spans 13 amino acids. Per the germline V gene, CDR1 is SGHRS and CDR2 is YFSETQ. The CDR3 nucleotides read TGCGCCAGCAGCACCAGGGGAGACACTGAAGCTTTCTTT. This sequence encodes CASSTRGDTEAFF.

On this clone itself: Other DNA sequences in the sample encode the same CDR3. The rearrangement links TRBV7-2 to TRBJ2-3; maybe TRBD2 (5 bases). Trimming cost V 3 bases and J 5 bases, with 9 bases left between them. CDR1 is SGHTA, CDR2 FQGNSA, per germline. CDR3 length: 13 residues. Here the CDR3 reads CASSLGAVDTQYF. The CDR3 DNA follows: TGTGCCAGCAGCTTGGGAGCCGTAGATACGCAGTATTTT.

This clone has only one observation. The rearrangement joins TRBV5-6 to TRBJ2-5; TRBD1 or TRBD2 may be the D gene (6 bases each). CDR3 size: 19 residues. Germline lookup yields CDR1 SGHDT and CDR2 YYEEEE. Deletions cut 0 bases from V and 4 bases from J, with 25 bases between. The CDR3 DNA follows: TGTGCCAGCAGCTTGGTCCCAGCTACGGGGGCGAATCGTCGAGAGACCCAGTACTTC. Amino acids: CASSLVPATGANRRETQYF.